This T cell receptor beta chain comes out of a study of identical twins. V gave up 6 bases and J gave up 2 bases, with 10 bases separating them. This CDR3 is built from 14 residues. Germline CDR1 and CDR2: MNHEY and SVGEGT. Template switching, a step in the protocol, added a universal primer site, and cDNA carried unique molecular identifiers. TCRdb reprocessed the 5' RACE reads with MiXCR, giving one entry per CDR3 protein. The table has 600,000 to 850,000 distinct CDR3 sequences, 15% to 20% seen once. This clonotype was seen a handful of times. As yet, its antigen is unknown. Whole-study results and caveats: Partly confounded zero-insertion analyses could result from invariant MAIT and iNKT cells. Cross-sectional statistical analysis, not tracking of the same donors, underpinned the conclusions.

These same data were also listed under a study on T cells expressing NK-cell markers. As reported in that work: Most of the eight sequenced donors were HCMV-seropositive; one was seronegative.

The source material was PBMCs. V usage is TRBV6-2 or TRBV6-3 and J usage is TRBJ2-2; D might be TRBD2 (5 bases). This sequence originates from a woman under 30 in good health. As DNA, the CDR3 is TGTGCCAGCAGGGTGGGAGTCAACACCGGGGAGCTGTTTTTT. Residues: CASRVGVNTGELFF.